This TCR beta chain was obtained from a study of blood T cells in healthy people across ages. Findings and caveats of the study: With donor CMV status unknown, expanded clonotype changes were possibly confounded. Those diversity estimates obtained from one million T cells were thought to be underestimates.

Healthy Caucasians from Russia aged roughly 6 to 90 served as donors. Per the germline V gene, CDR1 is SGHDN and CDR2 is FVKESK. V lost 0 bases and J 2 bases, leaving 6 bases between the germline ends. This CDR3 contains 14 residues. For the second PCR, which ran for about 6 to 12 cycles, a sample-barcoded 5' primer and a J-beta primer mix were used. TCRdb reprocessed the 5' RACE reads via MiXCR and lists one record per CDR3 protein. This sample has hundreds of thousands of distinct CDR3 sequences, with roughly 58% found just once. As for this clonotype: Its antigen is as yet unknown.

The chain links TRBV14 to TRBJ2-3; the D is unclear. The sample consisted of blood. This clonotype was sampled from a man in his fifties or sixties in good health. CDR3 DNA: TGTGCCAGCAGCCAAGACGCAGTCACAGATACGCAGTATTTT. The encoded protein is CASSQDAVTDTQYF.